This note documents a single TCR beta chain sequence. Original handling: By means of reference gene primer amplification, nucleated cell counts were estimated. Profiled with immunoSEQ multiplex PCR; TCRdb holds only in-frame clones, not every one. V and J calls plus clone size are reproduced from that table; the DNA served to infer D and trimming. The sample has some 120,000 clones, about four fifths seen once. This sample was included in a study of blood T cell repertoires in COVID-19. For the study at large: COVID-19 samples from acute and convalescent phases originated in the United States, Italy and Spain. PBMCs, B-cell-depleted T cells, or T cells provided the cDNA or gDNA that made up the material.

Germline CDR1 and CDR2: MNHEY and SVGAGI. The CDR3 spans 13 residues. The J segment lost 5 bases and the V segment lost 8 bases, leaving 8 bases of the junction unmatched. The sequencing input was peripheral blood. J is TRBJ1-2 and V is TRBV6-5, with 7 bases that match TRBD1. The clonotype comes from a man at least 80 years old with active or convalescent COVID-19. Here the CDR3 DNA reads TGTGCCAGCGACCCGGGACAGCGTTATGGCTACACCTTC. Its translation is CASDPGQRYGYTF.